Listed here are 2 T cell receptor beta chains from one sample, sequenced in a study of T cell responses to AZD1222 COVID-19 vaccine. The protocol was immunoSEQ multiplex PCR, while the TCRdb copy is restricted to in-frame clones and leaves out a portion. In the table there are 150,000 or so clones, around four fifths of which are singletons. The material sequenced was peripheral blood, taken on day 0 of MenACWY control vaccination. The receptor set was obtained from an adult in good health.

The CDR3 DNA reads TGTGCCAGCAGCGAAGGGCTAGGGTGGGAGACCCAGTACTTC. Translation gives CASSEGLGWETQYF. V is TRBV9 and J is TRBJ2-5; no clear D. V lost 3 bases and J lost 5, with 14 bases in between. The CDR3 extends over 14 amino acids. The germline gives CDR1 SGDLS, CDR2 YYNGEE. The full variable domain, with the rest looked up from reference TRBV9 and TRBJ2-5, is DSGVTQTPKHLITATGQRVTLRCSPRSGDLSVYWYQQSLDQGLQFLIQYYNGEERAKGNILERFSAQQFPDLHSELNLSSLELGDSALYFCASSEGLGWETQYFGPGTRLLVL.

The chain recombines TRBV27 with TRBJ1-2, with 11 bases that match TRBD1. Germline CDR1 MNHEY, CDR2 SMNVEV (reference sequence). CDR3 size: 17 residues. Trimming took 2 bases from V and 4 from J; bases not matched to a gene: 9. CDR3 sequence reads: CASSLRTGGRAIYGYTF. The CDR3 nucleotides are TGTGCCAGCAGTTTAAGGACAGGGGGCCGGGCTATCTATGGCTACACCTTC.